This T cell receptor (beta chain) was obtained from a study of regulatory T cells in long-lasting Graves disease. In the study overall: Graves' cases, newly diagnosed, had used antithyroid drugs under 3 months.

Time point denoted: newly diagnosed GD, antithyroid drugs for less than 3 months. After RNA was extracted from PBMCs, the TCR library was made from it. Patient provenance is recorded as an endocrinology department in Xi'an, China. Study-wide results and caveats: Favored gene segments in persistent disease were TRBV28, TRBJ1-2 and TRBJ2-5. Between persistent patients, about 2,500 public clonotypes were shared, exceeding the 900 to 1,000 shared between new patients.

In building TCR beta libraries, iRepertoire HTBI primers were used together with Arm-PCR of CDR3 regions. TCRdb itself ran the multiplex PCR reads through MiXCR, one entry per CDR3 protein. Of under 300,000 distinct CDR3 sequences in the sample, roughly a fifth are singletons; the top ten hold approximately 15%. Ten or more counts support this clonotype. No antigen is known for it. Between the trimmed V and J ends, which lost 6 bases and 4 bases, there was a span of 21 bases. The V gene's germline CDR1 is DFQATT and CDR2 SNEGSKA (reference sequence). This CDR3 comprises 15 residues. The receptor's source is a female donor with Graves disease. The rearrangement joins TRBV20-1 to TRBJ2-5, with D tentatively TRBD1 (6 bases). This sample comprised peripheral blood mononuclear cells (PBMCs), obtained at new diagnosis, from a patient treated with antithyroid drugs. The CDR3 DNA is TGCAGTGCGAAAGCGCCACAGGGATCGGGAGAGACCCAGTACTTC. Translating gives CSAKAPQGSGETQYF.